These T cell receptor beta chains were read from a single sample in a study of cytomegalovirus exposure and HLA in healthy donors. TCRdb's copy holds only in-frame clones and misses some; the assay was immunoSEQ multiplex PCR. The sample has around 150,000 clones, 78% seen once. What was sequenced was PBMCs. The origin of the receptors is a woman in her thirties or forties in good health and CMV-seronegative. The CDR3 runs from the conserved cysteine through the conserved F or W. The D gene is left open where the match is weak. The size of a clone is reported for some rows only, either as once, few or many, or as a class for expanded clones.

cdr3_nt cdr3_aa d_call j_call v_call clone_size
TGTGCCAGCAGCGTACAGGACTTCAACCCCCAAGAGACCCAGTACTTC CASSVQDFNPQETQYF - TRBJ2-5 TRBV9 -
TGCGCCAGCAGCTTGTACGGCCAGGGCGCACCTCGACGCGAGCAGTACTTC CASSLYGQGAPRREQYF - TRBJ2-7 TRBV5-1 few
TGTGCCAGCTCACCCGGGCCTGAGGGAGCCAAAAACATTCAGTACTTC CASSPGPEGAKNIQYF - TRBJ2-4 TRBV18 -
TGTGCCAGTAGTATAGATCCCGGACAGGTAAGAAATCAGCCCCAGCATTTT CASSIDPGQVRNQPQHF TRBD1 TRBJ1-5 TRBV19 -
TGTGCCAGCAGCCCGCCAGGGGGTAGGACTACGCGGTATTTT CASSPPGGRTTRYF - TRBJ2-3 TRBV9 -
TGTGCCAGCAGTCCCCCGCGGGGCTCCTACAATGAGCAGTTCTTC CASSPPRGSYNEQFF - TRBJ2-1 TRBV6-6 -
TGTGCCAGCAGCTGGGGGGGAGGGGGGGGCAGTATGACTGAAGCTTTCTTT CASSWGGGGGSMTEAFF - TRBJ1-1 TRBV7-8 -
TGTGCCAGCAGCATGGGGAAGGGGCTTAACTATGGCTACACCTTC CASSMGKGLNYGYTF - TRBJ1-2 TRBV5-4 -
TGTGCCAGCAGTTTTGGTGGGACAGGCGGGGATGGCTACACCTTC CASSFGGTGGDGYTF TRBD1 TRBJ1-2 TRBV28 -
TGTGCCACTCAGGGGCTCCTCCCCGGGGCTGAAGCTTTCTTT CATQGLLPGAEAFF - TRBJ1-1 TRBV19 -
TGTGCCAGCAGCTTAGTAGCGGTAGATCTCTACGAGCAGTACTTC CASSLVAVDLYEQYF - TRBJ2-7 TRBV7-2 -
TGTGCCAGCAGTTACCGAGCAGATACGCAGTATTTT CASSYRADTQYF - TRBJ2-3 TRBV7-9 -
TGCGCCAGCAGCCAAAAGAGAGAGACAGGGGGCAATTCACCCCTCCACTTT CASSQKRETGGNSPLHF TRBD1 TRBJ1-6 TRBV4-1 -
TGTGCCAGCTCACCAGATTCGGCACTAGGGAACACTGAAGCTTTCTTT CASSPDSALGNTEAFF - TRBJ1-1 TRBV18 -
TGTGCCAGCAGTGACAGGACAGGGGACCTATTTGACTATGGCTACACCTTC CASSDRTGDLFDYGYTF TRBD1 TRBJ1-2 TRBV2 -
TGTGCCAGTAGTATACCGGGACAACGGTGGACAGGAAGGGGGAACACTGAAGCTTTCTTT CASSIPGQRWTGRGNTEAFF TRBD1 TRBJ1-1 TRBV19 -
TGTGCCAGCAGCACTACAGGGAATCCCCTGGATGGCTACACCTTC CASSTTGNPLDGYTF - TRBJ1-2 TRBV9 -
TGTGCCACTAAGCTGGGGGGGATGGACATTCAGTACTTC CATKLGGMDIQYF TRBD2 TRBJ2-4 TRBV15 -